This TCR beta chain was recovered during a study of blood T cell repertoires in COVID-19. Here immunoSEQ multiplex PCR was the method, and the copy in TCRdb shows in-frame clones only, minus some. The data show about 160,000 clones, approximately 86% seen once. Germline V CDR1 and CDR2: LNHNV, YYDKDF (reference sequence). The germline V and J ends were trimmed by 3 bases and 1 base, with 10 bases remaining between them. This CDR3 comprises 14 residues. Assignments of participants to cohorts depended upon their own reported clinical history. In this sample, this clone turned up a few times. Sequencing was done on a sample of PBMCs or T cells enriched from blood (not recorded which). This TCR derives from a woman aged 40 to 50 who had been exposed to COVID-19. The chain is built from TRBV15 and TRBJ2-7; D perhaps matches TRBD1 (6 bases). CDR3: CATSRDSISYEQYF. CDR3 nucleotide sequence: TGTGCCACCAGCAGGGACAGTATATCCTACGAGCAGTACTTC.